Below are 27 T cell receptor beta chains sequenced from a single sample in a study of early T cells in non-severe SARS-CoV-2 infection. Using its own MiXCR run on the 5' RACE reads, TCRdb lists one record per CDR3 protein. The sample has over 100,000 distinct CDR3 sequences, under 15% seen once. The specimen was whole blood. The receptors shown here come from an adult who was a healthcare worker with PCR-confirmed SARS-CoV-2 infection or an uninfected control (not recorded which).

The table lists this clonotype with many counts. The J gene is TRBJ1-5, the V gene TRBV4-2, with 8 bases identical to TRBD1. The V and J ends lost 4 bases and 0 bases, in that order; junction bases with no gene match: 2. This CDR3 contains 15 residues. Germline V gene sequence: CDR1 LGHNA, CDR2 YNFKEQ. DNA of the CDR3: TGTGCCAGCAGCCGGGACAGGTCTAGCAATCAGCCCCAGCATTTT. It yields the protein CASSRDRSSNQPQHF.

This clonotype was seen a handful of times. The chain is built from TRBV7-3 and TRBJ1-1, with D unresolved. Trimming took off 5 bases at V and 7 bases at J, with 8 bases between the two ends. This CDR3 spans 11 amino acids. The germline gives CDR1 SGHTA, CDR2 FQGTGA. CDR3 residues: CASSRGGEAFF. CDR3 nucleotides: TGTGCCAGCAGCCGGGGTGGTGAAGCTTTCTTT.

This clonotype has a handful of counts. This chain links TRBV18 with TRBJ2-1; maybe TRBD2 (5 bases). The CDR3 loop spans 13 amino acids. V was pared by 2 bases and J by 4 bases, with 6 bases between. Germline CDR1 and CDR2: KGHSH and LQKENI. In nucleotides, the CDR3 is TGTGCCAGCTCACCAAGAGGGTACAATGAGCAGTTCTTC. Translated, it gives CASSPRGYNEQFF.

The rearrangement links TRBV4-2 to TRBJ2-2, with a weak D call TRBD1 (5 bases). This CDR3 has 16 amino acids. The V end was cut by 0 bases, the J end by 6 bases, with 14 bases between. CDR1 is LGHNA, CDR2 YNFKEQ, per germline. CDR3 loop: CASSQEPSGLPGELFF. CDR3 bases: TGTGCCAGCAGCCAAGAACCCTCAGGGCTGCCCGGGGAGCTGTTTTTT.

This clonotype was counted many times. The chain links TRBV6-5 to TRBJ1-2; D gene unclear. Germline lookup yields CDR1 MNHEY and CDR2 SVGAGI. The CDR3 has 14 residues. Trimming stripped 7 bases from V and 6 bases from J, with 18 bases between. Here the CDR3 DNA reads TGTGCCAGCACAATCAAACGGGCCTCCGATGGCTACACCTTC. As protein: CASTIKRASDGYTF.

Ten or more counts support this clonotype. The V and J genes are TRBV6-2 or TRBV6-3 and TRBJ2-3, with D unclear. Germline V CDR1 and CDR2: MNHEY, SVGEGT. With 6 bases removed from V and 13 bases from J, the gap between germline ends came to 17 bases. The length of the CDR3 is 12 residues. The CDR3 DNA sequence: TGTGCCAGCAGCCGCGACTCAGCTAGAGAGTATTTT. Translated, it gives CASSRDSAREYF.

This clonotype was detected a few times. The chain links TRBV12-5 to TRBJ2-3, with 12 bases fitting TRBD2. Germline-derived CDR1 and CDR2 are LGHNT and FRNRAP. Trimming at V came to 2 bases and at J to 7 bases, leaving 10 bases not matched to a gene. This CDR3 region has 17 residues. CDR3 coding DNA: TGTGCTAGTGGTTTGAGGCTAGCGGGAGGGCCTCCCCATACGCAGTATTTT. Its translation is CASGLRLAGGPPHTQYF.

The CDR3 DNA sequence: TGTGCCAGCAAGGAACGGAGGGCCGGAGATACGCAGTATTTT. Amino acid sequence: CASKERRAGDTQYF. The chain employs TRBV28 and TRBJ2-3; D is possibly TRBD2 (6 bases). There are 14 residues in the CDR3. V gave up 7 bases and J gave up 5 bases, with 16 bases separating them. Per germline, CDR1 MDHEN and CDR2 SYDVKM. Combining the CDR3 with reference TRBV28 and TRBJ2-3 gives the whole variable domain DVKVTQSSRYLVKRTGEKVFLECVQDMDHENMFWYRQDPGLGLRLIYFSYDVKMKEKGDIPEGYSVSREKKERFSLILESASTNQTSMYLCASKERRAGDTQYFGPGTRLTVL.

This clonotype was seen ten or more times. This chain connects TRBV7-9 to TRBJ2-3, with 10 bases fitting TRBD2. The CDR3 totals 14 residues. Losses at the gene ends were 8 bases for V and 4 bases for J; bases not matched to a gene: 6. The germline gives CDR1 SEHNR, CDR2 FQNEAQ (reference sequence). Written as DNA, the CDR3 is TGTGCCAGCGCTAGCGGGAGCCTCGCAGATACGCAGTATTTT. Translating gives CASASGSLADTQYF.

This clonotype was counted a few times. V usage is TRBV9 and J usage is TRBJ2-1, with 10 nucleotides matching TRBD2. From germline, CDR1 is SGDLS and CDR2 YYNGEE. V lost 0 bases to trimming and J lost 8 bases; unmatched junction nucleotides: 5. The CDR3 length is 15 residues. CDR3 loop: CASSVGASGSYEQFF. The CDR3, as DNA: TGTGCCAGCAGCGTAGGGGCTAGCGGGAGCTATGAGCAGTTCTTC.

This chain uses TRBV7-2 with TRBJ2-2, with a tentative D call TRBD2 (6 bases). Trimming cost V 6 bases and J 4 bases, with 12 bases left between them. This CDR3 has 14 amino acids. Germline V gene data show CDR1 as SGHTA and CDR2 as FQGNSA. The CDR3 DNA sequence: TGTGCCAGCAGATACGGGAGTACCACCGGGGAGCTGTTTTTT. It specifies CASRYGSTTGELFF.

This clonotype was counted only a few times. This chain joins TRBV24-1 and TRBJ1-2; D perhaps matches TRBD1 (5 bases). Trimming removed 5 bases at V and 4 bases at J, with 10 bases between. The CDR3 has 13 residues. Germline CDR1 is KGHDR and CDR2 is SFDVKD. The CDR3 protein is CATSGGYLYGYTF. CDR3 nucleotide sequence: TGTGCCACCAGTGGGGGCTACCTCTATGGCTACACCTTC.

This clonotype was detected many times. The chain uses TRBV7-2 and TRBJ2-7, with no clear D. CDR3 size: 14 residues. Trimming stripped 5 bases from V and 6 bases from J, with 17 bases between. Germline-derived CDR1 and CDR2 are SGHTA and FQGNSA. The CDR3 here is CASSLDGFRSEQYF. DNA for the CDR3: TGTGCCAGCAGCCTAGACGGGTTCCGGAGCGAGCAGTACTTC.

This chain uses TRBV6-6 with TRBJ1-1; D unclear. The CDR3 length is 13 residues. Germline V gene lookup returns CDR1 MNHNY and CDR2 SVGAGI (reference sequence). Trimming took off 4 bases at V and 13 bases at J, with 19 bases between the two ends. The CDR3 sequence is CASSSPEGNIGFF. CDR3 sequence (DNA): TGTGCCAGCAGTTCCCCAGAGGGAAATATCGGTTTCTTT.

This clonotype was found a few times. V usage is TRBV20-1 and J usage is TRBJ2-1; 10 bases are shared with TRBD2. From germline, CDR1 is DFQATT and CDR2 SNEGSKA (reference sequence). V shed 0 bases and J 7 bases; nucleotides not matched to a gene: 9. The CDR3 runs 16 residues. The CDR3 sequence: CSARDSSGRALNEQFF. The CDR3 DNA follows: TGCAGTGCTAGAGATTCGAGCGGGAGGGCCCTTAATGAGCAGTTCTTC.

The rearrangement uses TRBV25-1 and TRBJ2-1; either TRBD1 or TRBD2 may fit D (5 bases each). The CDR3 is made up of 15 amino acids. V gave up 3 bases and J gave up 2 bases, with 11 bases separating them. Germline assignment: CDR1 MGHDK and CDR2 SYGVNS. CDR3 nucleotides: TGTGCCAGCAGTGAGAGGGGAGAAGCCTACAATGAGCAGTTCTTC. Translation gives CASSERGEAYNEQFF.

As concerns this clonotype: A clone one base away is much larger, so this may be a read error. The chain combines TRBV4-1 with TRBJ2-1, with TRBD2 matching 8 bases. Trimming at V came to 1 base and at J to 12 bases, leaving 11 bases not matched to a gene. This CDR3 spans 15 amino acids. Germline V lookup: CDR1 MGHRA, CDR2 YSYEKL. CDR3 DNA sequence: TGCGCCAGCAGCCAAGGTCGGGGACTAGGAACTGGGCAGTTCTTC. Translating gives CASSQGRGLGTGQFF.

The CDR3 coding sequence is TGTGCCAGTAGTATACGGGACAAGGCCTACAATGAGCAGTTCTTC. Translation gives CASSIRDKAYNEQFF. The V and J genes are TRBV19 and TRBJ2-1; TRBD1 might be the D (6 bases). Germline V gene lookup returns CDR1 LNHDA and CDR2 SQIVND (reference sequence). CDR3 length: 15 amino acids. V was cut by 2 bases and J by 2 bases, with 10 bases left in between.

This clonotype was seen ten or more times. The chain recombines TRBV24-1 with TRBJ2-5, with 9 bases fitting TRBD2. Germline V gene lookup returns CDR1 KGHDR and CDR2 SFDVKD. V shed 4 bases, J shed 2 bases, and the junction held 7 bases outside the gene matches. This CDR3 is 16 amino acids long. CDR3 protein: CATSDPRLAAQETQYF. The CDR3 nucleotides are TGTGCCACCAGTGACCCAAGACTAGCGGCTCAAGAGACCCAGTACTTC.

This clonotype showed up just a few times. The chain carries TRBV7-9 and TRBJ2-1, with TRBD2 matching 7 bases. The length of the CDR3 is 12 residues. Trimming cost V 9 bases and J 5 bases; bases outside gene matches: 4. Germline loops: CDR1 SEHNR, CDR2 FQNEAQ (reference sequence). CDR3 sequence reads: CASRGDHNEQFF. Here the CDR3 DNA reads TGTGCCAGTCGGGGGGATCACAATGAGCAGTTCTTC.

This clonotype was recorded many times. This chain links TRBV4-3 with TRBJ2-1; TRBD1 agrees at 9 bases. The CDR3 covers 19 residues. From germline, CDR1 is LGHNA and CDR2 YSLEER. The ends lost 0 bases at V and 4 bases at J; junction bases unmatched: 13. The CDR3 sequence is CASSQDGQGLVVGYNEQFF. For the CDR3, the DNA is TGCGCCAGCAGCCAAGATGGACAGGGGTTAGTAGTCGGGTACAATGAGCAGTTCTTC.

This chain joins TRBV6-6 and TRBJ2-7; D gene uncertain. The CDR3 runs to 12 residues. Looked up from germline, CDR1 is MNHNY and CDR2 is SVGAGI (reference sequence). With 6 bases removed from V and 5 bases from J, the gap between germline ends came to 11 bases. CDR3 protein: CASRAGPNEQYF. CDR3 bases: TGTGCCAGCAGGGCCGGCCCTAACGAGCAGTACTTC.

V and J are TRBV7-2 and TRBJ2-7, with D uncertain. The V gene's germline CDR1 is SGHTA and CDR2 FQGNSA. The CDR3 is 14 residues long. Trimming cost V 5 bases and J 0 bases, with 11 bases left between them. As DNA, the CDR3 is TGTGCCAGCAGCCCCCCCGCTAGCTCCTACGAGCAGTACTTC. Its protein is CASSPPASSYEQYF.

This clonotype was seen only a few times. CDR3 DNA: TGTGCCAGCAGCCCCTACCGGGTAGAGCAGTTCTTC. Its translation: CASSPYRVEQFF. This chain connects TRBV12-3 or TRBV12-4 to TRBJ2-1; D is undetermined. V lost 6 bases to trimming and J lost 10 bases, with 13 bases between them. The CDR3 is 12 residues long.

This clonotype showed up just a few times. The J gene is TRBJ2-3, the V gene TRBV5-1; the match to TRBD2 covers 9 bases. Germline trimming cut 0 bases from V and 3 bases from J; bases unmatched to any gene: 8. CDR3 length: 17 amino acids. Looked up from germline, CDR1 is SGHRS and CDR2 is YFSETQ. CDR3 DNA sequence: TGCGCCAGCAGCTTGGCCGGCCTAGCGGGAATGACAGATACGCAGTATTTT. Translated: CASSLAGLAGMTDTQYF.

The chain links TRBV28 to TRBJ2-7; 10 positions agree with TRBD1. This CDR3 has 14 amino acids. Germline V gives CDR1 MDHEN, CDR2 SYDVKM. Trimming cost V 5 bases and J 5 bases; bases outside gene matches: 6. The CDR3 sequence is CASSARGTGDEQYF. Here the CDR3 DNA reads TGTGCCAGCAGTGCCCGCGGGACAGGGGACGAGCAGTACTTC.

This clonotype was seen only a few times. The V gene is TRBV12-3 or TRBV12-4, the J gene TRBJ2-1; perhaps TRBD2 as D (5 bases). CDR3 length: 16 amino acids. The germline V and J ends were trimmed by 3 bases and 0 bases, with 12 bases remaining between them. CDR3 DNA: TGTGCCAGCAGTTTGGCGACGGGATACTCCTACAATGAGCAGTTCTTC. Translation: CASSLATGYSYNEQFF.